The 27 T cell receptor beta chains listed next were all sequenced from one sample in a study of shared clonotypes between healthy human individuals. The naive CD8 population came from CD45RO-negative cells selected for CCR7, without terminally differentiated effector memory CD45RA+ cells. Sequencing was performed with immunoSEQ multiplex PCR; in TCRdb, only in-frame clones are kept and a portion is missing. Of around 1,900,000 clones detected, around 95% appear once; the ten largest clones hold over 1.5%. Sequences were obtained from naive CD8+ T cells from PBMCs. These receptors were collected from a man aged 18 to 29 in good health. Some clones in this sample may be carry-over from other donors' samples.

The rearrangement uses TRBV28 and TRBJ1-2; 9 nucleotides align to TRBD1. The V gene end was trimmed by 6 bases and the J gene end by 4 bases; junction bases not matched to a gene: 9. Germline V gene lookup returns CDR1 MDHEN and CDR2 SYDVKM. The CDR3 length is 15 residues. The CDR3 region has the DNA TGTGCCAGCAGCCCAACAGGGGGCTACGGCTATGGCTACACCTTC. Protein sequence: CASSPTGGYGYGYTF.

The CDR3 bases are TGTGCCACCAGCAGAGATGGGGGGTTGGATCAGCCCCAGCATTTT. Protein sequence: CATSRDGGLDQPQHF. This sequence joins TRBV15 and TRBJ1-5; tentative D call: TRBD1 (5 bases). There are 15 residues in the CDR3. Looked up from germline, CDR1 is LNHNV and CDR2 is YYDKDF (reference sequence). V was trimmed by 0 bases and J by 5 bases, leaving 11 bases between them.

The chain is built from TRBV5-1 and TRBJ1-2, with TRBD1 as a possible D gene (6 bases). The CDR3 is 13 amino acids. The V gene lost 0 bases and the J gene lost 13 bases, with 16 bases spanning the gap. Germline-derived CDR1 and CDR2 are SGHRS and YFSETQ. The CDR3 sequence is CASSLEVRGRGTF. The DNA for the CDR3 is TGCGCCAGCAGCTTGGAGGTCAGGGGCAGGGGCACCTTC.

The rearrangement uses TRBV25-1 and TRBJ1-2, with TRBD1 matching 9 bases. The germline V gene encodes CDR1 MGHDK and CDR2 SYGVNS. Trimming cost V 3 bases and J 8 bases; bases outside gene matches: 10. The CDR3 is 15 amino acids. In DNA, the CDR3 is TGTGCCAGCAGTGAGACACTGGGACAGGGTGACGGCTACACCTTC. This encodes CASSETLGQGDGYTF.

On this clone itself: Other nucleotide sequences from this sample produce the same CDR3. The chain employs TRBV2 and TRBJ2-1; TRBD1 might be the D (5 bases). Deletions cut 4 bases from V and 5 bases from J, with 9 bases between. Per the germline V gene, CDR1 is SNHLY and CDR2 is FYNNEI. The CDR3 spans 13 residues. CDR3: CASSGAGHNEQFF. DNA for the CDR3: TGTGCCAGCAGTGGCGCAGGGCACAATGAGCAGTTCTTC.

This chain joins TRBV5-6 and TRBJ2-7; TRBD1 aligns across 9 bases. Germline CDR1 reads SGHDT; CDR2 reads YYEEEE. Unmatched junction bases numbered 5, after V lost 1 base and J lost 6 bases. The CDR3 runs 14 residues. The CDR3 sequence: CASSLPGQGAEQYF. DNA of the CDR3: TGTGCCAGCAGCTTGCCGGGACAGGGCGCCGAGCAGTACTTC.

The V call is TRBV28, the J call TRBJ2-1; 11 bases align to TRBD2. Losses at the gene ends were 7 bases for V and 3 bases for J; bases not matched to a gene: 8. Germline-derived CDR1 and CDR2 are MDHEN and SYDVKM. The CDR3 consists of 16 residues. CDR3: CASTESGLAGYNEQFF. CDR3 DNA: TGTGCCAGCACCGAGAGCGGACTAGCGGGCTACAATGAGCAGTTCTTC.

The V and J genes are TRBV9 and TRBJ2-6; no clear D gene. Deletions cut 4 bases from V and 0 bases from J, with 8 bases between. Per germline, CDR1 SGDLS and CDR2 YYNGEE. The CDR3 has 15 residues. The CDR3 DNA follows: TGTGCCAGCAGCCTCGGACCCTCTGGGGCCAACGTCCTGACTTTC. Amino acid sequence: CASSLGPSGANVLTF.

This clone was seen just once. The chain recombines TRBV5-4 with TRBJ2-1; D is possibly TRBD1 (5 bases). V lost 0 bases and J 8 bases, leaving 12 bases between the germline ends. The CDR3 covers 14 residues. Germline-derived CDR1 and CDR2 are SGHNT and YYREEE (reference sequence). CDR3 nucleotides: TGTGCCAGCAGCTTGGCACTACAAGGGGATGAGCAGTTCTTC. This translates into CASSLALQGDEQFF. The full variable domain, completed using reference TRBV5-4 and TRBJ2-1, is ETGVTQSPTHLIKTRGQQVTLRCSSQSGHNTVSWYQQALGQGPQFIFQYYREEENGRGNFPPRFSGLQFPNYSSELNVNALELDDSALYLCASSLALQGDEQFFGPGTRLTVL.

The chain recombines TRBV10-1 with TRBJ2-7; D is ambiguous. The CDR3 consists of 14 residues. Trimming shortened V by 2 bases and J by 0 bases, and 8 bases separated the two germline ends. The germline V gene has CDR1 WNHNN and CDR2 SYGVQD (reference sequence). The CDR3 DNA reads TGCGCCAGCAGTGAGGAAGGAAGCTCCTACGAGCAGTACTTC. Translated: CASSEEGSSYEQYF.

This clone was seen a few times. V is TRBV30 and J is TRBJ2-2, with D unresolved. The CDR3 is 12 amino acids. Germline lookup yields CDR1 GTSNPN and CDR2 SVGIG (reference sequence). V lost 3 bases, J lost 3 bases, and 5 bases lay in between. DNA for the CDR3: TGTGCCTGGAGGTCGGACACCGGGGAGCTGTTTTTT. This sequence encodes CAWRSDTGELFF.

The chain has TRBV10-2 and TRBJ2-2; either TRBD1 or TRBD2 may supply D (5 bases each). The CDR3 length is 13 residues. The germline V gene encodes CDR1 WSHSY and CDR2 SAAADI. V shed 11 bases and J shed 3 bases, with 13 bases lying between them. CDR3 sequence reads: CAARGAHTGELFF. Written as DNA, the CDR3 is TGCGCCGCTCGAGGGGCCCACACCGGGGAGCTGTTTTTT.

This chain joins TRBV7-9 and TRBJ2-1; D gene uncertain. The CDR3 is 14 residues long. Germline CDR1 SEHNR, CDR2 FQNEAQ (reference sequence). V was shortened by 0 bases and J by 8 bases, with 11 bases between the two germline ends. The CDR3 nucleotides read TGTGCCAGCAGCTTAGCAAGGGTAGATGATGAGCAGTTCTTC. Protein sequence: CASSLARVDDEQFF.

This clone was seen a single time. The chain couples TRBV4-1 to TRBJ2-7; TRBD2 agrees at 12 bases. V lost 2 bases to trimming and J lost 0 bases; unmatched junction nucleotides: 2. Germline values: CDR1 MGHRA, CDR2 YSYEKL. The CDR3 is 16 residues long. CDR3 sequence (DNA): TGCGCCAGCAGCCAACCGACTAGCGGGAGCTCCTACGAGCAGTACTTC. Translating gives CASSQPTSGSSYEQYF.

V gene TRBV27 combines with J gene TRBJ1-4; D possibly corresponds to TRBD1 (5 bases). This CDR3 has 13 amino acids. Trimming took off 6 bases at V and 8 bases at J, with 13 bases between the two ends. In germline, CDR1 is MNHEY, CDR2 SMNVEV (reference sequence). The CDR3 DNA sequence: TGTGCCAGCAGGGGGGTTGGAGGGGAAAAACTGTTTTTT. It codes for CASRGVGGEKLFF. Variable domain in full (rest from reference TRBV27 and TRBJ1-4): EAQVTQNPRYLITVTGKKLTVTCSQNMNHEYMSWYRQDPGLGLRQIYYSMNVEVTDKGDVPEGYKVSRKEKRNFPLILESPSPNQTSLYFCASRGVGGEKLFFGSGTQLSVL.

This chain links TRBV14 with TRBJ2-1, with 13 bases fitting TRBD2. Germline V lookup: CDR1 SGHDN, CDR2 FVKESK. CDR3 length: 15 amino acids. Trimming cost V 4 bases and J 8 bases; bases outside gene matches: 5. CDR3 loop: CASSPPGLAGHEQFF. The CDR3 nucleotides read TGTGCCAGCAGCCCACCGGGACTAGCGGGGCATGAGCAGTTCTTC.

The rearrangement joins TRBV27 to TRBJ1-4, with D uncertain. V was cut by 7 bases and J by 0 bases, with 3 bases left in between. CDR1 and CDR2 from the germline V gene are MNHEY and SMNVEV (reference sequence). CDR3 size: 12 residues. CDR3 DNA: TGTGCCAGCACCTCAACTAATGAAAAACTGTTTTTT. Translating gives CASTSTNEKLFF. The complete variable domain, with remaining parts taken from reference TRBV27 and TRBJ1-4, reads EAQVTQNPRYLITVTGKKLTVTCSQNMNHEYMSWYRQDPGLGLRQIYYSMNVEVTDKGDVPEGYKVSRKEKRNFPLILESPSPNQTSLYFCASTSTNEKLFFGSGTQLSVL.

Regarding this clone: Other DNA sequences in the same sample also yield this CDR3. J is TRBJ1-5 and V is TRBV5-1; 8 nucleotides align to TRBD1. V gave up 2 bases and J gave up 2 bases; unmatched junction bases: 3. This CDR3 spans 15 amino acids. CDR1 SGHRS and CDR2 YFSETQ come from the germline V gene. CDR3 in amino acids: CASSLQGDGNQPQHF. DNA of the CDR3: TGCGCCAGCAGCTTACAGGGGGATGGCAATCAGCCCCAGCATTTT.

The rearrangement joins TRBV27 to TRBJ2-5; 9 bases agree with TRBD1. The V segment lost 3 bases and the J segment 4 bases; nucleotides outside the gene matches: 9. Per the germline V gene, CDR1 is MNHEY and CDR2 is SMNVEV (reference sequence). This CDR3 has 16 residues. The CDR3 is CASSLVKTGGVETQYF. The CDR3 DNA follows: TGTGCCAGCAGTTTGGTCAAAACAGGGGGCGTAGAGACCCAGTACTTC.

This chain joins TRBV28 and TRBJ2-3; D gene uncertain. Germline CDR1 reads MDHEN; CDR2 reads SYDVKM. Trimming shortened V by 6 bases and J by 4 bases, and 8 bases separated the two germline ends. This CDR3 spans 12 amino acids. CDR3 sequence reads: CASRGIPDTQYF. CDR3 sequence (DNA): TGTGCCAGCAGGGGGATCCCAGATACGCAGTATTTT.

The chain is built from TRBV6-5 and TRBJ1-5; maybe TRBD1 (5 bases). V lost 6 bases and J 0 bases, leaving 12 bases between the germline ends. The CDR3 totals 15 residues. CDR1 and CDR2 (germline): MNHEY, SVGAGI. The CDR3 DNA sequence: TGTGCCAGCAGCCCAGGGTCGACTAGCAATCAGCCCCAGCATTTT. Translating gives CASSPGSTSNQPQHF.

This clone was observed a single time. The CDR3 sequence is CASSLIPDRGAKNIQYF. Here the CDR3 DNA reads TGTGCCAGCAGTTTAATTCCAGACAGGGGAGCCAAAAACATTCAGTACTTC. The rearrangement links TRBV27 to TRBJ2-4; TRBD1 aligns across 8 bases. V dropped 2 bases and J dropped 0; count of bases not matched to a gene: 6. This CDR3 has 17 amino acids. Germline loops: CDR1 MNHEY, CDR2 SMNVEV (reference sequence).

J is TRBJ2-2 and V is TRBV5-1, with a possible D match to TRBD2 (5 bases). This CDR3 is 15 amino acids long. The V gene lost 2 bases and the J gene lost 6 bases, with 14 bases spanning the gap. Looked up from germline, CDR1 is SGHRS and CDR2 is YFSETQ. CDR3 sequence reads: CASSLFQPEAGELFF. Written as DNA, the CDR3 is TGCGCCAGCAGCTTATTCCAGCCGGAGGCCGGGGAGCTGTTTTTT.

The genes are TRBV27 and TRBJ2-1; no clear D. Germline CDR1 is MNHEY and CDR2 is SMNVEV (reference sequence). V was cut by 5 bases and J by 3 bases, with 14 bases left in between. The CDR3 is made up of 15 amino acids. CDR3 loop: CASSPAEEGYNEQFF. The CDR3 coding sequence is TGTGCCAGCAGTCCCGCCGAGGAAGGCTACAATGAGCAGTTCTTC.

A word on this clone: This sample also contains other DNA sequences that code for the same CDR3. The genes are TRBV2 and TRBJ2-7; 9 bases are shared with TRBD2. This CDR3 spans 13 amino acids. CDR1 and CDR2 from the germline V gene are SNHLY and FYNNEI. Trimming removed 6 bases from V and 3 bases from J; junction bases left unmatched: 3. Written as DNA, the CDR3 is TGTGCCAGCAGCGGACTAGCGAGCTACGAGCAGTACTTC. This sequence encodes CASSGLASYEQYF.

This chain uses TRBV4-1 with TRBJ2-7; TRBD2 agrees at 11 bases. V lost 0 bases, J lost 2 bases, and 9 bases stayed unmatched. In germline, CDR1 is MGHRA, CDR2 YSYEKL. The length of the CDR3 is 18 residues. CDR3 residues: CASSQDRRGTSGAYEQYF. The CDR3 DNA reads TGCGCCAGCAGCCAAGATCGACGGGGGACTAGCGGAGCCTACGAGCAGTACTTC.

V and J are TRBV7-3 and TRBJ2-2; 9 bases line up with TRBD1. CDR3 length: 17 residues. V dropped 4 bases and J dropped 2; count of bases not matched to a gene: 8. Germline-derived CDR1 and CDR2 are SGHTA and FQGTGA. CDR3 bases: TGTGCCAGCAGCTCCCCCCGGGACAGGGCCAACACCGGGGAGCTGTTTTTT. This encodes CASSSPRDRANTGELFF.